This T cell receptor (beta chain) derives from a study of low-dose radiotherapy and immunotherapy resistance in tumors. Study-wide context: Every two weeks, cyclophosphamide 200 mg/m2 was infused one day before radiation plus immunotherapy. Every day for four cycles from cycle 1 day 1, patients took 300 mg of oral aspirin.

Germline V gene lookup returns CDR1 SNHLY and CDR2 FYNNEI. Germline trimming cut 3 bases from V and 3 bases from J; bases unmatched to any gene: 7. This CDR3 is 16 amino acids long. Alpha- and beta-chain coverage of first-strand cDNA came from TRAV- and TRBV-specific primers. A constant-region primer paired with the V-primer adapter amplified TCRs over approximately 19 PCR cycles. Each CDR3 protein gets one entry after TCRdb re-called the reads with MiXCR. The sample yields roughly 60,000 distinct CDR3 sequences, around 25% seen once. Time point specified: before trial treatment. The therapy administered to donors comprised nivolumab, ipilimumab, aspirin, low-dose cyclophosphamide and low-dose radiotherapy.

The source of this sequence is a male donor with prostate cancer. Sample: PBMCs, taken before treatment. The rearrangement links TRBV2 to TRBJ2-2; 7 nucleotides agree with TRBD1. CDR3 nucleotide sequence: TGTGCCAGCAGTGATGGGGAGACAGGGTACACCGGGGAGCTGTTTTTT. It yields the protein CASSDGETGYTGELFF.